Listed below are T cell receptor beta chains from one sample, sequenced in a study of CD4 T cells in relation to SARS-CoV-2 and coronaviruses. No antigen has been identified for these receptors. Profiling relied on immunoSEQ multiplex PCR, and the TCRdb table lists in-frame clones only, not all of them. The repertoire includes roughly 20,000 clones, 60% to 85% of them detected once, and around 16% sits in the top ten. Sequenced sample: CD4+ T cells from PBMCs, cultured in vitro. The receptors shown here come from a human donor in good health. Each CDR3 is given with its conserved first and last residue. A D gene is named only where the DNA matches it firmly. Only part of the rows carry a size: once, few, many, or a class if the clone is expanded.

d_gene: NA; abundance: medium-sized; v_gene: TRBV28; j_gene: TRBJ1-2; CDR3aa: CASSLSAGLSYTF; CDR3nt: TGTGCCAGCAGTTTATCGGCAGGGTTGAGCTACACCTTC
d_gene: TRBD2; abundance: once; v_gene: TRBV2; j_gene: TRBJ2-5; CDR3aa: CASWITGGLETQYF; CDR3nt: TGTGCCAGCTGGATTACGGGAGGGCTGGAGACCCAGTACTTC
d_gene: TRBD1; abundance: NA; v_gene: TRBV6-4; j_gene: TRBJ2-7; CDR3aa: CASSDSDRGEQYF; CDR3nt: TGTGCCAGCAGTGACTCGGACAGGGGCGAGCAGTACTTC
d_gene: NA; abundance: once; v_gene: TRBV7-8; j_gene: TRBJ1-1; CDR3aa: CASSLDVRVNTEAFF; CDR3nt: TGTGCCAGCAGCTTAGACGTCAGGGTGAACACTGAAGCTTTCTTT
d_gene: TRBD2; abundance: NA; v_gene: TRBV5-1; j_gene: TRBJ2-2; CDR3aa: CASGLGLAGETGELFF; CDR3nt: TGCGCCAGCGGGTTAGGACTAGCGGGTGAGACCGGGGAGCTGTTTTTT
d_gene: NA; abundance: NA; v_gene: TRBV18; j_gene: TRBJ2-7; CDR3aa: CASSPPGRTRREQYF; CDR3nt: TGTGCCAGCTCACCACCAGGGCGGACGCGCCGCGAGCAGTACTTC
d_gene: NA; abundance: NA; v_gene: TRBV28; j_gene: TRBJ2-4; CDR3aa: CASSPLKGRAGIAKNIQYF; CDR3nt: TGTGCCAGCAGTCCCCTGAAGGGGCGGGCGGGGATAGCCAAAAACATTCAGTACTTC
d_gene: NA; abundance: NA; v_gene: TRBV6-6; j_gene: TRBJ2-1; CDR3aa: CASSYFLGSVSNEQFF; CDR3nt: TGTGCCAGCAGTTACTTCCTGGGTAGTGTTTCGAATGAGCAGTTCTTC
d_gene: NA; abundance: NA; v_gene: TRBV5-1; j_gene: TRBJ2-7; CDR3aa: CASSPRETGIYEQYF; CDR3nt: TGCGCCAGCAGCCCGCGGGAGACAGGGATCTACGAGCAGTACTTC
d_gene: NA; abundance: NA; v_gene: TRBV11-2; j_gene: TRBJ2-3; CDR3aa: CASSRRQPTDTQYF; CDR3nt: TGTGCCAGCAGCAGACGACAGCCCACAGATACGCAGTATTTT
d_gene: NA; abundance: few; v_gene: TRBV28; j_gene: TRBJ1-2; CDR3aa: CASSSRGHGTYGYTF; CDR3nt: TGTGCCAGCAGTTCCCGGGGACACGGAACATATGGCTACACCTTC
d_gene: TRBD1; abundance: NA; v_gene: TRBV6-2/TRBV6-3; j_gene: TRBJ1-2; CDR3aa: CASSYSQGALYNYGYTF; CDR3nt: TGTGCCAGCAGTTACTCCCAGGGGGCTCTCTACAACTATGGCTACACCTTC
d_gene: NA; abundance: once; v_gene: TRBV24-1; j_gene: TRBJ2-3; CDR3aa: CATSKGGADTQYF; CDR3nt: TGTGCCACCAGTAAGGGTGGGGCAGATACGCAGTATTTT
d_gene: TRBD1; abundance: NA; v_gene: TRBV11-3; j_gene: TRBJ2-7; CDR3aa: CASSPGTGTYEQYF; CDR3nt: TGTGCCAGCAGCCCAGGGACAGGGACCTACGAGCAGTACTTC
d_gene: TRBD1; abundance: NA; v_gene: TRBV19; j_gene: TRBJ2-5; CDR3aa: CASSSFRGQGSETQYF; CDR3nt: TGTGCCAGTAGTTCTTTCCGGGGACAGGGATCGGAGACCCAGTACTTC
d_gene: TRBD1; abundance: NA; v_gene: TRBV3-1/TRBV3-2; j_gene: TRBJ2-7; CDR3aa: CASSPTTGGEQYF; CDR3nt: TGTGCCAGCAGCCCAACTACAGGGGGCGAGCAGTACTTC